This T cell receptor beta chain was obtained from a study of cytomegalovirus exposure and HLA in healthy donors. Primers for the PCR totalled 60 Vbeta and 13 Jbeta. Assay: immunoSEQ multiplex PCR; the TCRdb copy retains only in-frame clones and omits some. The sample lists 150,000 to 200,000 clones, approximately 70% occurring once. As to this clone: The antigen remains undetermined. The junction does not match germline at one end; this may be a read error.

Participants comprised healthy donors of bone marrow. Study conclusions and caveats: Earlier analysis looked at TCR beta V segments, and most were productive about 90% or about 30% of the time. Later analysis suggested most CMV-associated TCR beta chains were HLA-restricted. In a later analysis, TCR beta V- and J-gene trimming was associated with a missense DCLRE1C variant.

This sequence was found in a woman aged 40 to 49 in good health and CMV-seropositive. Material: PBMCs.

The CDR3 here is CASSRDRDRSNQPQNF. CDR3 nucleotides: TGTGCCAGTAGCCGGGACAGAGATCGGAGCAATCAGCCCCAGAATTTT. This rearrangement joins TRBV19 to TRBJ1-5; 7 bases match TRBD1. Germline CDR1 and CDR2: LNHDA and SQIVND (reference sequence). The CDR3 length is 16 residues. Full variable domain (remainder filled in from reference TRBV19 and TRBJ1-5): DGGITQSPKYLFRKEGQNVTLSCEQNLNHDAMYWYRQDPGQGLRLIYYSQIVNDFQKGDIAEGYSVSREKKESFPLTVTSAQKNPTAFYLCASSRDRDRSNQPQNFGDGTRLSIL.